This T cell receptor (beta chain) came from a study of CD8 T cells in ankylosing spondylitis (dated by TCRdb to about 2017). Regarding the complete study: The study set out to find disease-linked TCR variants by profiling T cell receptor beta repertoires in ankylosing spondylitis patients and healthy donors. The whole study cohort included 85 to 120 healthy donors and over 20 ankylosing spondylitis patients. Peripheral blood was sampled, and synovial fluid was also collected from ankylosing spondylitis patients.

These reads were obtained on an Illumina HiSeq 2500. TCR beta libraries were prepared by quantitative 5'-RACE with molecular barcodes. Processing in the source paper ran as follows. To identify disease-linked TCR variants, a new computational method was used, one built on a probabilistic model of VDJ rearrangement. TCRdb's own reprocessing of the public reads used fastp at Q25 and MiXCR and kept productive beta chains. Each entry merges the rows of one CDR3 protein and shows their most common DNA and genes. The V and J calls, along with clone size, are taken from TCRdb and not from the paper's own processing. In all, the sample holds a few hundred thousand distinct CDR3 sequences, and under 25% of those were seen once. About 17% of the sample belongs to the ten largest clones. CDR1 MNHNS and CDR2 SASEGT are derived from the germline V gene. The CDR3 holds 16 amino acids from the cysteine to the phenylalanine. Only the CDR3 part of the read is kept: 48 bases, read in frame from the first base. V is trimmed back by 6 bases and J by 8 bases, and the junction contains 8 bases that no gene match accounts for.

In this sample, this clonotype turned up a few times. Its antigen target is currently unknown. The sample holds no much larger clone one base away, and base qualities are not on file. Broad study findings and their caveats: The disease-linked clones had a CD8+ phenotype and were found at relatively low frequencies in peripheral blood. Blood from ankylosing spondylitis patients appeared to be characterized by a TCR beta motif composed of eight or nine highly homologous amino acid variants. Some of the motif variants had been reported before in the synovial fluid and blood of reactive arthritis patients, a finding that suggests common disease-initiation mechanisms. According to the report, matched synovial fluid samples from ankylosing spondylitis patients were significantly enriched for the disease-linked clones.

Sequences were obtained from blood, either unsorted or a sorted T cell fraction (not recorded which). This TCR was recovered from a male donor with ankylosing spondylitis. The chain joins TRBV6-1 to TRBJ2-1; 15 central bases correspond to TRBD2. CDR3 region: CASRPGTSGRYDEQFF. Here is the DNA: TGTGCCAGCAGACCCGGGACTAGCGGGAGGTATGATGAGCAGTTCTTC.